A selection of T cell receptor beta chains follows, all from one sample in a study of blood T cell repertoires in COVID-19. The assay was immunoSEQ multiplex PCR, and TCRdb's table has in-frame clones only and misses some. The sample records 150,000 to 250,000 clones, 94% being singletons. The material sequenced was peripheral blood. All receptors come from a man aged 30-40 years with COVID-19, enrolled during active disease. The CDR3 runs from the conserved cysteine through the conserved F or W. The order of the fields is V gene, clone size, D gene, CDR3 length, J gene, CDR3 protein, CDR3 DNA. The D gene is left open where the match is weak. Clone size is shown for a subset of rows, as once, few, many or a class of expanded clone.

>TRBV7-9|-|-|15|TRBJ2-5
CASSPLRQDQETQYF
TGTGCCAGCAGCCCTCTCCGACAAGACCAAGAGACCCAGTACTTC
>TRBV11-2|-|TRBD1|16|TRBJ1-2
CASSKNRGLVDYGYTF
TGTGCCAGCAGCAAGAACAGGGGTTTGGTTGACTATGGCTACACCTTC
>TRBV10-3|-|-|14|TRBJ1-2
CAISDSGTNYGYTF
TGTGCCATCAGTGATTCGGGAACTAACTATGGCTACACCTTC
>TRBV7-9|once|-|12|TRBJ2-4
CASSFDTDIQYF
TGTGCCAGCAGCTTCGATACAGACATTCAGTACTTC
>TRBV4-2|-|-|16|TRBJ1-1
CASSQGRQETNTEAFF
TGTGCCAGCAGCCAAGGTAGACAGGAGACCAACACTGAAGCTTTCTTT
>TRBV27|-|-|18|TRBJ2-2
CASSHYQSRTDYTGELFF
TGTGCCAGCAGTCACTACCAAAGCCGGACAGATTACACCGGGGAGCTGTTTTTT
>TRBV7-6|-|-|15|TRBJ2-5
CASSLVLRAEETQYF
TGTGCCAGCAGCTTAGTACTCAGGGCTGAGGAGACCCAGTACTTC
>TRBV19|once|-|13|TRBJ2-3
CASSRDSSDTQYF
TGTGCCAGTAGTCGGGACTCCTCAGATACGCAGTATTTT
>TRBV24-1|-|-|13|TRBJ2-3
CATSEAAPHTQYF
TGTGCCACCAGTGAGGCTGCTCCTCATACGCAGTATTTT
>TRBV2|-|TRBD2|16|TRBJ2-2
CASSVLAGGNTGELFF
TGTGCCAGCAGTGTCCTAGCGGGGGGAAACACCGGGGAGCTGTTTTTT
>TRBV19|-|-|15|TRBJ1-2
CASSPTGLLNYGYTF
TGTGCCAGTAGTCCCACCGGACTGCTTAACTATGGCTACACCTTC
>TRBV19|-|TRBD1|17|TRBJ1-1
CASSATGTGGFIAEAFF
TGTGCCAGTAGTGCAACCGGGACAGGGGGGTTTATCGCTGAAGCTTTCTTT
>TRBV2|-|-|16|TRBJ2-7
CASSPEQGIKRYEQYF
TGTGCCAGCAGCCCCGAGCAGGGCATAAAGAGATACGAGCAGTACTTC
>TRBV11-2|-|TRBD1|17|TRBJ1-3
CASSLGFRGLTGNTIYF
TGTGCCAGCAGCTTAGGATTCAGGGGGCTCACTGGAAACACCATATATTTT
>TRBV9|-|-|14|TRBJ2-7
CASSVYGDSYEQYF
TGTGCCAGCAGCGTATACGGGGACTCCTACGAGCAGTACTTC
>TRBV18|-|TRBD1|14|TRBJ1-6
CASSPDRVSSPLHF
TGTGCCAGCTCACCAGACAGGGTTAGTTCACCCCTCCACTTT
>TRBV5-1|-|-|14|TRBJ1-6
CASSEGIGNSPLHF
TGCGCCTCCTCGGAGGGGATCGGGAATTCACCCCTCCACTTT
>TRBV19|once|TRBD1|13|TRBJ1-2
CASNTQGDGGYTF
TGTGCCAGTAACACACAGGGGGACGGTGGCTACACCTTC
>TRBV7-9|-|TRBD1|18|TRBJ1-6
CASSLRDRGVGNNSPLHF
TGTGCCAGCAGCTTAAGGGACAGGGGCGTTGGAAATAATTCACCCCTCCACTTT
>TRBV5-1|-|-|15|TRBJ1-2
CASSYGLQGGYGYTF
TGCGCCAGCAGCTACGGCCTCCAGGGTGGGTATGGCTACACCTTC
>TRBV24-1|-|TRBD1|16|TRBJ2-3
CATSERTGVGADTQYF
TGTGCCACCAGTGAACGGACAGGGGTGGGGGCAGATACGCAGTATTTT
>TRBV6-5|-|TRBD1|15|TRBJ1-5
CASSLGQGAGQPQHF
TGTGCCAGCAGCCTAGGACAGGGGGCGGGCCAGCCCCAGCATTTT
>TRBV6-1|-|-|15|TRBJ1-4
CASSEDSPTNEKLFF
TGTGCCAGCAGTGAAGACAGCCCAACTAATGAAAAACTGTTTTTT
>TRBV11-1|once|TRBD1|15|TRBJ1-1
CASSVYRGPNTEAFF
TGTGCCAGCAGCGTTTACAGGGGCCCGAACACTGAAGCTTTCTTT
>TRBV2|-|TRBD1|14|TRBJ1-5
CASSDRQGSQPQHF
TGTGCCAGCAGTGACCGACAGGGGTCTCAGCCCCAGCATTTT
>TRBV15|-|-|15|TRBJ2-3
CATSRDALPPDTQYF
TGTGCCACCAGCAGAGATGCACTACCTCCAGATACGCAGTATTTT
>TRBV2|-|-|15|TRBJ1-2
CASSEESGTYYGYTF
TGTGCCAGCAGTGAGGAATCCGGGACATACTATGGCTACACCTTC
>TRBV11-2|-|-|13|TRBJ1-1
CASSLTANTEAFF
TGTGCCAGCAGCTTAACTGCGAACACTGAAGCTTTCTTT
>TRBV6-5|-|-|15|TRBJ1-3
CASNPDWMSGNTIYF
TGTGCCAGCAACCCGGACTGGATGTCTGGAAACACCATATATTTT
>TRBV18|once|TRBD1|15|TRBJ2-5
CASSRQGSIQETQYF
TGTGCCAGCTCACGACAGGGGAGTATCCAAGAGACCCAGTACTTC
>TRBV29-1|-|-|12|TRBJ1-6
CSVEDRSGTLHF
TGCAGCGTTGAAGATCGGTCGGGGACCCTCCACTTT
>TRBV18|-|TRBD1|15|TRBJ1-4
CASSPPGQGKEKLFF
TGTGCCAGCTCACCTCCGGGACAGGGAAAGGAAAAACTGTTTTTT
>TRBV7-5|-|-|15|TRBJ1-2
CVRSLTGKDGYGYTF
TGTGTCAGAAGCTTGACAGGGAAGGATGGCTATGGCTACACCTTC
>TRBV6-5|once|TRBD1|16|TRBJ1-1
CASSYRPGQGSAEAFF
TGTGCCAGCAGTTATAGGCCGGGACAGGGTTCGGCTGAAGCTTTCTTT
>TRBV30|-|TRBD1|12|TRBJ1-4
CAWTQGVGKLFF
TGTGCCTGGACACAGGGGGTGGGAAAACTGTTTTTT
>TRBV4-2|-|-|16|TRBJ2-7
CASSQDGRGGRVEQYF
TGTGCCAGCAGCCAAGATGGGCGCGGGGGCCGGGTCGAGCAGTACTTC
>TRBV19|-|TRBD2|17|TRBJ2-2
CASRTTGLAGGSGELFF
TGTGCCAGCAGAACCACCGGACTAGCGGGGGGGAGCGGGGAGCTGTTTTTT
>TRBV4-1|-|-|16|TRBJ2-3
CASSQIGRGSTDTQYF
TGCGCCAGCAGCCAAATCGGCAGGGGTAGCACAGATACGCAGTATTTT
>TRBV5-1|-|-|14|TRBJ1-2
CASSLIGSNYGYTF
TGCGCCAGCAGCCTCATCGGTTCCAACTATGGCTACACCTTC
>TRBV6-5|-|-|11|TRBJ1-5
CALGRFQPQHF
TGTGCCCTCGGCAGGTTTCAGCCCCAGCATTTT
>TRBV7-9|-|-|16|TRBJ2-5
CASSLDEGHLQETQYF
TGTGCCAGCAGCTTAGATGAGGGACACCTCCAAGAGACCCAGTACTTC
>TRBV18|-|-|13|TRBJ1-3
CASSPAAGNTIYF
TGTGCCAGCTCACCAGCAGCTGGAAACACCATATATTTT
>TRBV29-1|-|TRBD1|16|TRBJ1-1
CSVDAGRGPGGQEAFF
TGCAGCGTTGACGCGGGCAGGGGGCCAGGGGGCCAGGAAGCTTTCTTT
>TRBV2|once|-|14|TRBJ1-1
CASSSSRMNTEAFF
TGTGCCAGCAGTAGTTCTAGGATGAACACTGAAGCTTTCTTT
>TRBV7-9|-|TRBD1|15|TRBJ1-3
CASSAKTGVGNTIYF
TGTGCCAGCAGCGCGAAGACAGGGGTTGGAAACACCATATATTTT
>TRBV19|once|TRBD1|15|TRBJ1-4
CASSIRGQGEEKLFF
TGTGCCAGTAGTATTCGGGGACAGGGAGAAGAAAAACTGTTTTTT
>TRBV10-3|-|TRBD2|15|TRBJ2-3
CAISAPSGATDTQYF
TGTGCCATCAGTGCCCCCAGCGGGGCCACAGATACGCAGTATTTT
>TRBV18|-|-|12|TRBJ1-1
CASSAGGNEAFF
TGTGCCAGCTCAGCGGGGGGCAATGAAGCTTTCTTT